These T cell receptor beta chains were read from a single sample in a study of blood T cells in healthy people across ages. TCRdb called the 5' RACE reads again in MiXCR, with one record for every CDR3 protein. The sample records about 1,600,000 distinct CDR3 sequences, roughly 40% being singletons. The sample taken for sequencing was blood. All receptors come from a woman between 18 and 29 years old in good health. Both conserved end residues are part of each CDR3. Fields, in order: V gene, D gene, J gene, clone size, CDR3 protein, CDR3 DNA. D genes are given only for firm matches. The size of a clone is reported for some rows only, either as once, few or many, or as a class for expanded clones.

V gene: TRBV10-3
D gene: .
J gene: TRBJ2-5
clone size: many
CDR3 protein: CAISDSTGQETQYF
CDR3 DNA: TGTGCCATCAGTGATAGTACAGGACAAGAGACCCAGTACTTC

V gene: TRBV5-1
D gene: TRBD1
J gene: TRBJ1-1
clone size: .
CDR3 protein: CASSLAGTGMNTEAFF
CDR3 DNA: TGCGCCAGCAGCTTGGCCGGGACAGGGATGAACACTGAAGCTTTCTTT

V gene: TRBV12-3/TRBV12-4
D gene: .
J gene: TRBJ2-3
clone size: .
CDR3 protein: CASSDPFGDTQYF
CDR3 DNA: TGTGCCAGCAGCGACCCCTTCGGAGATACGCAGTATTTT

V gene: TRBV2
D gene: .
J gene: TRBJ1-5
clone size: .
CDR3 protein: CASSESGERQPQHF
CDR3 DNA: TGTGCCAGCAGTGAATCAGGGGAACGGCAGCCCCAGCATTTT

V gene: TRBV5-1
D gene: TRBD2
J gene: TRBJ2-7
clone size: few
CDR3 protein: CASNSGGLSYEQYF
CDR3 DNA: TGCGCCAGTAATAGCGGGGGCCTTTCCTACGAGCAGTACTTC

V gene: TRBV30
D gene: TRBD1
J gene: TRBJ2-5
clone size: few
CDR3 protein: CAWSARDRSKTQYF
CDR3 DNA: TGTGCCTGGAGTGCCAGGGACAGATCTAAAACCCAGTACTTC

V gene: TRBV29-1
D gene: .
J gene: TRBJ2-7
clone size: .
CDR3 protein: CSVVLKTGLTYEQYF
CDR3 DNA: TGCAGCGTTGTACTCAAGACAGGCCTAACCTACGAGCAGTACTTC

V gene: TRBV14
D gene: .
J gene: TRBJ2-3
clone size: few
CDR3 protein: CASSQDPNPTSTQYF
CDR3 DNA: TGTGCCAGCAGCCAAGATCCGAACCCCACTAGTACGCAGTATTTT

V gene: TRBV19
D gene: .
J gene: TRBJ2-1
clone size: .
CDR3 protein: CASSIASGARKRGYNEQFF
CDR3 DNA: TGTGCCAGTAGTATAGCATCGGGGGCCCGGAAAAGGGGGTACAATGAGCAGTTCTTC

V gene: TRBV5-1
D gene: .
J gene: TRBJ2-3
clone size: .
CDR3 protein: CASSPGPLYNTDTQYF
CDR3 DNA: TGCGCCAGCAGCCCGGGACCGCTATACAACACAGATACGCAGTATTTT

V gene: TRBV7-2
D gene: .
J gene: TRBJ2-4
clone size: .
CDR3 protein: CASRSGTRENIQYF
CDR3 DNA: TGTGCCAGCAGGTCCGGGACACGGGAAAACATTCAGTACTTC

V gene: TRBV25-1
D gene: TRBD1
J gene: TRBJ2-5
clone size: many
CDR3 protein: CASSVDRVKETQYF
CDR3 DNA: TGTGCCAGCAGTGTTGACAGGGTAAAAGAGACCCAGTACTTC

V gene: TRBV27
D gene: TRBD2
J gene: TRBJ2-3
clone size: .
CDR3 protein: CASRPGLAWDTQYF
CDR3 DNA: TGTGCCAGCAGACCGGGACTAGCGTGGGATACGCAGTATTTT

V gene: TRBV9
D gene: .
J gene: TRBJ2-7
clone size: .
CDR3 protein: CASSVSPGRGFEQYF
CDR3 DNA: TGTGCCAGCAGCGTAAGCCCCGGACGGGGTTTCGAGCAGTACTTC

V gene: TRBV21-1
D gene: .
J gene: TRBJ2-5
clone size: .
CDR3 protein: CASSKIGGETQYF
CDR3 DNA: TGTGCCAGCAGCAAAATAGGGGGGGAGACCCAGTACTTC

V gene: TRBV7-2
D gene: TRBD2
J gene: TRBJ2-3
clone size: .
CDR3 protein: CASSVAGTQYF
CDR3 DNA: TGTGCCAGCAGCGTAGCGGGTACGCAGTATTTT

V gene: TRBV6-5
D gene: .
J gene: TRBJ2-1
clone size: many
CDR3 protein: CASSSLGEKFF
CDR3 DNA: TGTGCCAGCAGCTCCCTCGGGGAAAAGTTCTTC

V gene: TRBV7-2
D gene: TRBD1
J gene: TRBJ1-4
clone size: .
CDR3 protein: CASSPGGAYEKLFF
CDR3 DNA: TGTGCCAGCAGCCCAGGGGGCGCTTATGAAAAACTGTTTTTT

V gene: TRBV7-2
D gene: TRBD1
J gene: TRBJ2-4
clone size: few
CDR3 protein: CASRSGGGIGEQYF
CDR3 DNA: TGTGCCAGCAGGTCAGGGGGTGGGATTGGGGAGCAGTACTTC

V gene: TRBV28
D gene: .
J gene: TRBJ2-7
clone size: .
CDR3 protein: CASYPGGGPYEQYF
CDR3 DNA: TGTGCCAGCTACCCAGGAGGGGGCCCCTACGAGCAGTACTTC

V gene: TRBV20-1
D gene: .
J gene: TRBJ2-3
clone size: .
CDR3 protein: CSATPGTPSTDTQYF
CDR3 DNA: TGCAGTGCAACACCGGGGACTCCTAGCACAGATACGCAGTATTTT

V gene: TRBV30
D gene: .
J gene: TRBJ1-2
clone size: .
CDR3 protein: CAWSPQGSYGYTF
CDR3 DNA: TGTGCCTGGAGTCCCCAGGGTAGCTATGGCTACACCTTC

V gene: TRBV12-3/TRBV12-4
D gene: .
J gene: TRBJ2-3
clone size: few
CDR3 protein: CASSWERTDTQYF
CDR3 DNA: TGTGCCAGCAGTTGGGAACGCACAGATACGCAGTATTTT